Each of the 23 T cell receptor beta chains below was sequenced from the same sample in a study of blood T cell repertoires in COVID-19. This table comes from immunoSEQ multiplex PCR, and its TCRdb copy is limited to in-frame clones, with some not included. This repertoire shows about 140,000 clones, more than 65% found once; its top ten account for approximately 10%. Source material: peripheral blood. The receptor source for this set is a man between 60 and 75 years old with active or convalescent COVID-19.

This sequence joins TRBV29-1 and TRBJ1-1; D remains ambiguous. The CDR3 length is 12 residues. Trimming took 4 bases from V and 3 from J, leaving 9 bases between them. Germline loops: CDR1 SQVTM, CDR2 ANQGSEA. The CDR3 nucleotides read TGCAGCGTTGTCGGAGTTGACACTGAAGCTTTCTTT. This sequence encodes CSVVGVDTEAFF.

The chain carries TRBV28 and TRBJ1-5; TRBD1 agrees at 9 bases. Trimming took 6 bases from V and 0 from J; bases not matched to a gene: 12. The CDR3 sequence is 18 residues long. CDR1 and CDR2 (germline): MDHEN, SYDVKM. CDR3 in DNA: TGTGCCAGCAGCCCAAACTCGGACAGGGGATATAGCAATCAGCCCCAGCATTTT. Translated, it gives CASSPNSDRGYSNQPQHF.

This clone occurred a few times. The genes are TRBV7-2 and TRBJ1-3, with D possibly being TRBD1 (5 bases). V was shortened by 4 bases and J by 0 bases, with 22 bases between the two germline ends. The CDR3 is 19 residues long. Germline loops: CDR1 SGHTA, CDR2 FQGNSA. Written as DNA, the CDR3 is TGTGCCAGCAGCTACCTCCTATCTCGGGACTCCGACTCTGGAAACACCATATATTTT. It yields the protein CASSYLLSRDSDSGNTIYF.

The chain recombines TRBV28 with TRBJ2-5; D might be TRBD2 (6 bases). The V gene's germline CDR1 is MDHEN and CDR2 SYDVKM. Between the trimmed V and J ends, which lost 3 bases and 3 bases, there was a span of 17 bases. The CDR3 has 16 residues. The CDR3 nucleotides are TGTGCCAGCAGTTTCGGGGAGGTTGTTCCGGAAGAGACCCAGTACTTC. Translated, it gives CASSFGEVVPEETQYF.

This chain connects TRBV5-1 to TRBJ2-1; a weak D match, TRBD2 (6 bases). Trimming removed 6 bases from V and 4 bases from J, with 17 bases in between. Germline V gene sequence: CDR1 SGHRS, CDR2 YFSETQ. The CDR3 has 15 amino acids. DNA of the CDR3: TGCGCCAGCATCCTCGAGAGCGGGTCTTACAATGAGCAGTTCTTC. It is translated as CASILESGSYNEQFF.

This CDR3 is CASSPRNGPQHF. DNA of the CDR3: TGTGCCAGCAGCCCTAGGAATGGACCCCAGCATTTT. V usage is TRBV7-8 and J usage is TRBJ1-5; D call uncertain. CDR1 SGHVS and CDR2 FQNEAQ come from the germline V gene. The CDR3 is made up of 12 amino acids. The V and J ends lost 5 bases and 10 bases respectively, with 12 bases between them.

The rearrangement links TRBV30 to TRBJ1-2; tentative D call: TRBD1 (6 bases). V was pared by 4 bases and J by 4 bases, with 13 bases between. CDR3 length: 13 amino acids. CDR1 and CDR2 (germline): GTSNPN, SVGIG (reference sequence). The CDR3 here is CAWTPGQAYGYTF. In DNA form, the CDR3 reads TGTGCCTGGACACCGGGACAAGCCTATGGCTACACCTTC.

The rearrangement uses TRBV14 and TRBJ2-5, with TRBD1 matching over 8 bases. With 8 bases clipped from V and 8 bases from J, the junction kept 10 bases outside the gene matches. CDR1 and CDR2 (germline): SGHDN, FVKESK. The CDR3 extends over 13 amino acids. The CDR3 coding sequence is TGTGCCAGCGGACAAGGACAGGGTTTTACCCAGTACTTC. Protein sequence: CASGQGQGFTQYF.

The chain couples TRBV4-1 to TRBJ1-2; the D is unclear. V lost 4 bases and J 8 bases, leaving 14 bases between the germline ends. This CDR3 spans 13 amino acids. Germline lookup yields CDR1 MGHRA and CDR2 YSYEKL. Here the CDR3 DNA reads TGCGCCAGCAGCCTACGGGAGGACGGCGGCTACACCTTC. Residues: CASSLREDGGYTF.

There are a few counts of this clone. V and J are TRBV6-5 and TRBJ2-3; D not resolved. Trimming removed 4 bases from V and 5 bases from J, with 10 bases in between. CDR3 length equals 13 residues. Germline assignment: CDR1 MNHEY and CDR2 SVGAGI. CDR3 loop: CASSWRSGDTQYF. In DNA form, the CDR3 reads TGTGCCAGCAGTTGGCGTTCGGGAGATACGCAGTATTTT.

The chain employs TRBV30 and TRBJ2-7; TRBD1 is a possible D gene (6 bases). From germline, CDR1 is GTSNPN and CDR2 SVGIG (reference sequence). The CDR3 sequence is 14 residues long. Trimming took 4 bases from V and 6 from J, leaving 19 bases between them. The CDR3 loop reads CAWKKVQGSGEQYF. As DNA, the CDR3 is TGTGCCTGGAAGAAAGTACAGGGATCTGGCGAGCAGTACTTC.

The J gene is TRBJ2-7, the V gene TRBV11-3, with 7 bases matching TRBD2. CDR3 size: 15 residues. Per germline, CDR1 SGHNT and CDR2 YENEEA. V lost 3 bases to trimming and J lost 5 bases; unmatched junction nucleotides: 10. For the CDR3, the DNA is TGTGCCAGCAGCTTGGGCGGACTAGAGTTTGACGAGCAGTACTTC. Its translation: CASSLGGLEFDEQYF. Variable domain in full (rest from reference TRBV11-3 and TRBJ2-7): EAGVVQSPRYKIIEKKQPVAFWCNPISGHNTLYWYLQNLGQGPELLIRYENEEAVDDSQLPKDRFSAERLKGVDSTLKIQPAELGDSAVYLCASSLGGLEFDEQYFGPGTRLTVT.

This clone was picked up a small number of times. The V call is TRBV4-3, the J call TRBJ2-7; TRBD1 aligns across 9 bases. With 0 bases clipped from V and 6 bases from J, the junction kept 6 bases outside the gene matches. Germline V lookup: CDR1 LGHNA, CDR2 YSLEER. The CDR3 runs 15 residues. Written as DNA, the CDR3 is TGCGCCAGCAGCCAAGAAGGGACAGGGACCCTCGAGCAGTACTTC. Translated: CASSQEGTGTLEQYF.

V usage is TRBV2 and J usage is TRBJ1-2; D unresolved. Trimming cost V 4 bases and J 0 bases, with 12 bases left between them. Germline loops: CDR1 SNHLY, CDR2 FYNNEI. The CDR3 covers 15 residues. The CDR3 loop is CASSVARGTNYGYTF. CDR3 nucleotide sequence: TGTGCCAGCAGTGTTGCCCGGGGAACTAACTATGGCTACACCTTC.

The chain has TRBV7-2 and TRBJ1-5; possible D gene TRBD1, 6 bases. Germline values: CDR1 SGHTA, CDR2 FQGNSA. The V gene lost 4 bases and the J gene lost 1 base, with 8 bases spanning the gap. This CDR3 comprises 14 residues. The CDR3: CASSSTGSNQPQHF. As DNA, the CDR3 is TGTGCCAGCAGCTCTACAGGGAGCAATCAGCCCCAGCATTTT.

The chain couples TRBV21-1 to TRBJ2-3; no DNA check was done on the table's D call, TRBD2. TRBV21-1 is described as a pseudogene. The CDR3 sequence is 20 residues long. The CDR3 sequence is CASSFRGAGTSGTHTDTQYF. CDR3 DNA: TGTGCCAGCAGCTTCAGAGGGGCCGGGACTAGCGGGACACACACAGATACGCAGTATTTT.

This chain links TRBV27 with TRBJ2-3; D call uncertain. The CDR3 runs to 15 residues. V lost 5 bases to trimming and J lost 2 bases, with 14 bases between them. The V gene's germline CDR1 is MNHEY and CDR2 SMNVEV (reference sequence). The CDR3 reads CASSQYALDTDTQYF. In DNA, the CDR3 is TGTGCCAGCAGTCAGTATGCCCTCGACACAGATACGCAGTATTTT.

The chain combines TRBV2 with TRBJ1-1; maybe TRBD1 (6 bases). The V gene lost 7 bases and the J gene lost 0 bases, with 12 bases spanning the gap. This CDR3 spans 14 amino acids. Looked up from germline, CDR1 is SNHLY and CDR2 is FYNNEI. CDR3 protein: CASNRASMNTEAFF. The CDR3 nucleotides read TGTGCCAGCAACAGGGCGAGTATGAACACTGAAGCTTTCTTT.

J is TRBJ1-3 and V is TRBV6-5; tentatively, D is TRBD1 (5 bases). The V end was cut by 6 bases, the J end by 4 bases, with 19 bases between. The CDR3 has 16 residues. Germline V CDR1 and CDR2: MNHEY, SVGAGI. The CDR3 sequence is CASSYGRRGVGNTIYF. CDR3 DNA: TGTGCCAGCAGCTACGGACGTAGGGGCGTCGGAAACACCATATATTTT.

The chain links TRBV6-5 to TRBJ1-6; 8 bases fit TRBD1. The CDR3 contains 15 residues. The germline V gene has CDR1 MNHEY and CDR2 SVGAGI. The trim removed 0 bases at V and 8 bases at J, leaving 3 bases unmatched. DNA for the CDR3: TGTGCCAGCAGTTACTCGGGACAGGTCGATTCACCCCTCCACTTT. Translating it yields CASSYSGQVDSPLHF.

Only a few counts were recorded for this clone. The V and J genes are TRBV19 and TRBJ1-2, with D possibly matching TRBD1 (6 bases). Trimming took 4 bases from V and 2 from J, leaving 11 bases between them. The germline V gene encodes CDR1 LNHDA and CDR2 SQIVND (reference sequence). The CDR3 runs 14 residues. The CDR3 sequence is CASSTATGNYGYTF. The CDR3 DNA sequence: TGTGCCAGTAGTACGGCTACAGGGAACTATGGCTACACCTTC.

The CDR3 protein is CAWSLGQTNTEAFF. The CDR3 coding sequence is TGTGCCTGGAGTTTGGGACAGACGAACACTGAAGCTTTCTTT. The V and J genes are TRBV30 and TRBJ1-1, with 7 bases that match TRBD1. The ends lost 2 bases at V and 1 base at J; junction bases unmatched: 4. This CDR3 is 14 amino acids long. Germline V gene data show CDR1 as GTSNPN and CDR2 as SVGIG (reference sequence).

This clone was seen more than once but under ten times. This sequence joins TRBV9 and TRBJ2-1; 7 bases agree with TRBD1. V was clipped by 0 bases and J by 3 bases; unmatched bases: 0. Germline lookup yields CDR1 SGDLS and CDR2 YYNGEE. The CDR3 is 14 residues long. The CDR3 sequence: CASSVGDSYNEQFF. CDR3 coding DNA: TGTGCCAGCAGCGTAGGGGACAGCTACAATGAGCAGTTCTTC.